The present entry profiles one T cell receptor beta chain with its context. The target antigen is unknown. Losses at the gene ends were 1 base for V and 6 bases for J; bases not matched to a gene: 4. CDR1 DFQATT and CDR2 SNEGSKA come from the germline V gene (reference sequence). The CDR3 extends over 13 amino acids. The data derive from a study of regulatory T cells in long-lasting Graves disease. Both iRepertoire HTBI primers and Arm-PCR of CDR3 regions were used to build the TCR beta libraries. TCRdb passed the multiplex PCR reads through MiXCR, listing each CDR3 protein once. The data contain hundreds of thousands of distinct CDR3 sequences, 15% to 20% of them singletons. Notes on the study in general: Gene preferences differed: TRBV28, TRBJ1-2, TRBJ2-5 in persistent cases. With approximately 2,500 shared public clonotypes, persistent patients exceeded new patients, who shared more than 750.

Time point meaning: newly diagnosed GD, antithyroid drugs for less than 3 months. The TCR library was made from RNA that had been extracted from PBMCs in TRIzol. The same specimen was also included in a second study, on T cells in Graves' hyperthyroidism and ophthalmopathy.

The sample in question was peripheral blood mononuclear cells (PBMCs), obtained at new diagnosis, from a patient treated with antithyroid drugs. The gene calls are TRBV20-1 and TRBJ1-1, with 8 bases fitting TRBD1. The clonotype comes from a woman younger than 45 with Graves disease. Here the CDR3 DNA reads TGCAGTGCTAGAGCCACAGGGGGGGCTGAAGCTTTCTTT. Protein: CSARATGGAEAFF.